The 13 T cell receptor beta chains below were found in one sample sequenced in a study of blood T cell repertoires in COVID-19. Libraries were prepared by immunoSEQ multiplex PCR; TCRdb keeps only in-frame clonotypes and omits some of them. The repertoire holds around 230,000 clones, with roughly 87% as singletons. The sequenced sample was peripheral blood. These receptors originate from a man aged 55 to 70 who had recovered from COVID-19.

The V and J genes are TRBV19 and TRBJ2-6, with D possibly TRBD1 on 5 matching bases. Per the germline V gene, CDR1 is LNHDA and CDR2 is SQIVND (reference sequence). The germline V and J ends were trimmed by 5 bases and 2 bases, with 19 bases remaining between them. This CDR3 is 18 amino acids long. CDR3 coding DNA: TGTGCCAGTAGTGACAGTCCCCCTGGGTCAGCTGGGGCCAACGTCCTGACTTTC. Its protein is CASSDSPPGSAGANVLTF.

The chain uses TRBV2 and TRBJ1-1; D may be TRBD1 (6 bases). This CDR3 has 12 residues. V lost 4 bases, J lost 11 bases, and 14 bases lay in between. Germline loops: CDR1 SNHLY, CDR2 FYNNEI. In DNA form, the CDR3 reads TGTGCCAGCAGTGTTCTTGGGGGGGGCGCTTTCTTT. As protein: CASSVLGGGAFF.

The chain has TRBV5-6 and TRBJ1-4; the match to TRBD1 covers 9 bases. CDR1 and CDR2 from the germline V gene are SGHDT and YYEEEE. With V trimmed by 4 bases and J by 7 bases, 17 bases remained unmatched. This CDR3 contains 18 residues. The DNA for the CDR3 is TGTGCCAGCAGCCGCCGACAGGGGGGATCCCTAGGTTTTGAAAAACTGTTTTTT. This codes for CASSRRQGGSLGFEKLFF.

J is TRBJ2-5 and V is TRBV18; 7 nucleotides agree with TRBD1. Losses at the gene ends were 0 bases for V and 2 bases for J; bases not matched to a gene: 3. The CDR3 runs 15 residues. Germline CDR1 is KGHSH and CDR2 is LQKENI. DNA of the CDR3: TGTGCCAGCTCACCACCAGGGGGCAGACAAGAGACCCAGTACTTC. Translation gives CASSPPGGRQETQYF.

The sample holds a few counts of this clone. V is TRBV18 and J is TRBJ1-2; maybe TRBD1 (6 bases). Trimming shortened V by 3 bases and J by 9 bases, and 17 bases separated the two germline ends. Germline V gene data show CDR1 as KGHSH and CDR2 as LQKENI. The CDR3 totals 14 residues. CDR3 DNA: TGTGCCAGCTCACCCAATACAGGGATTGGAAGCTACACCTTC. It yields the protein CASSPNTGIGSYTF.

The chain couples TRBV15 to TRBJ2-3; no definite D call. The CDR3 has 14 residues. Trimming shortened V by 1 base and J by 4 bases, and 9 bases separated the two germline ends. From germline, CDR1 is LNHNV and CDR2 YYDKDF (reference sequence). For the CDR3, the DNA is TGTGCCACCAGCAGAGGGGTAGCCCCAGATACGCAGTATTTT. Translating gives CATSRGVAPDTQYF. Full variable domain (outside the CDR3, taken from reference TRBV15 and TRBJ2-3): DAMVIQNPRYQVTQFGKPVTLSCSQTLNHNVMYWYQQKSSQAPKLLFHYYDKDFNNEADTPDNFQSRRPNTSFCFLDIRSPGLGDTAMYLCATSRGVAPDTQYFGPGTRLTVL.

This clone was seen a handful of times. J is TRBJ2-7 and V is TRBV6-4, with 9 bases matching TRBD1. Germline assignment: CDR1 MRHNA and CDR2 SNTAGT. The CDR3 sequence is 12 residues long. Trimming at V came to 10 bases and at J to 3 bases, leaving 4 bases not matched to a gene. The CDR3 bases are TGTGCCATCCCGACAGGGGGCTACGAGCAGTACTTC. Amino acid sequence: CAIPTGGYEQYF.

The CDR3 nucleotides are TGTGCCAGCAGCTCTAGCGGTTATTCTTCGCGGGAGCTGTTTTTT. This translates into CASSSSGYSSRELFF. V gene TRBV7-2 combines with J gene TRBJ2-2; the match to TRBD2 covers 7 bases. This CDR3 contains 15 residues. With V trimmed by 4 bases and J by 9 bases, 11 bases remained unmatched. Per the germline V gene, CDR1 is SGHTA and CDR2 is FQGNSA.

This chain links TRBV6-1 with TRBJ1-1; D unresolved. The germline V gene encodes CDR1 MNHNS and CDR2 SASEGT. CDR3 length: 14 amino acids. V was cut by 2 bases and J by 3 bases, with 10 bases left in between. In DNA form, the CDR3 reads TGTGCCAGCAGTGAAACCCACCCGGACACTGAAGCTTTCTTT. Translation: CASSETHPDTEAFF.

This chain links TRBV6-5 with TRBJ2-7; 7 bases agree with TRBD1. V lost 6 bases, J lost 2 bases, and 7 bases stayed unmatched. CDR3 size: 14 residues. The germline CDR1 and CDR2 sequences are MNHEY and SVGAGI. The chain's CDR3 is CASRIQGTTYEQYF. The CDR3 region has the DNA TGTGCCAGCAGGATACAGGGGACCACCTACGAGCAGTACTTC.

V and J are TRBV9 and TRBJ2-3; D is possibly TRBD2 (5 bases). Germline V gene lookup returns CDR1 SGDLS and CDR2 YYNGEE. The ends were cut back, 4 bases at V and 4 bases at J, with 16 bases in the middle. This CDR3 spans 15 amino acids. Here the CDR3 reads CASSPRGSGPDTQYF. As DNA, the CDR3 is TGTGCCAGCAGCCCCCGCGGGTCGGGCCCAGATACGCAGTATTTT.

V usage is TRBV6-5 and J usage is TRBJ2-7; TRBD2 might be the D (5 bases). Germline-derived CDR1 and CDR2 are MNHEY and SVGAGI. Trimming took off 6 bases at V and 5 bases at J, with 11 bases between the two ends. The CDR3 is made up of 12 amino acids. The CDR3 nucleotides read TGTGCCAGCAGGCTCGGGGTCCACGAGCAGTACTTC. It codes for CASRLGVHEQYF.

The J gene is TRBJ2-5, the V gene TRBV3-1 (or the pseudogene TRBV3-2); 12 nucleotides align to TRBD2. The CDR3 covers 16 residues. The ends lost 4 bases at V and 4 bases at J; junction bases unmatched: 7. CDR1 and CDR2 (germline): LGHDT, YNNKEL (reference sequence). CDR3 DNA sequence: TGTGCCAGCAGCCGACTAGCGGGGGAGATCTCAGAGACCCAGTACTTC. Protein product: CASSRLAGEISETQYF.